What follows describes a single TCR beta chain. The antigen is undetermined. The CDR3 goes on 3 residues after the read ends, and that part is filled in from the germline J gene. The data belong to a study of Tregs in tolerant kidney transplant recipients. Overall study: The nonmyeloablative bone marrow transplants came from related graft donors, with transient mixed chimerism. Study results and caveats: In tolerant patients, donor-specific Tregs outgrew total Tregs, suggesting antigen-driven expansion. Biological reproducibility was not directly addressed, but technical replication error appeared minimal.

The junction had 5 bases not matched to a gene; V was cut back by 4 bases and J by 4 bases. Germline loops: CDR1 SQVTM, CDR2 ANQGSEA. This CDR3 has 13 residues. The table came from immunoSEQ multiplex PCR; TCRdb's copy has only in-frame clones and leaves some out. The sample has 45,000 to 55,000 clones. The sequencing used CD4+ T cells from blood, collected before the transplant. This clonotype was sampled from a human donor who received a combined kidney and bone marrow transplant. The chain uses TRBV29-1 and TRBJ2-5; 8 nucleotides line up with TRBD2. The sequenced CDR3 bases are TGCAGCGTTGGACAGGCGGGGGGAGAGACC. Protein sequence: CSVGQAGGET. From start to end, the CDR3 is CSVGQAGGETQYF.